The 18 T cell receptor beta chains given below trace back to one sample, sequenced in a study of CD8+CD57+ T cells in acquired aplastic anemia. Both TCR beta VDJ combination and CDR3 sequence profiling were carried out. Genomic DNA was the template for this profiling. MiXCR was run by TCRdb on the reads, yielding one entry per CDR3 protein. The repertoire includes roughly 180,000 distinct CDR3 sequences, 55% to 70% of them detected once, and under 60% sits in the top ten. The sequenced material came from sorted CD4+, CD8+, or CD8+CD57+ T cells (not recorded which) from PBMCs. Source of these receptors: a human donor with severe aplastic anemia or a healthy control (not recorded which).

The chain joins TRBV10-3 to TRBJ2-3, with 15 nucleotides matching TRBD2. This CDR3 contains 16 residues. The trim removed 10 bases at V and 2 bases at J, leaving 7 bases unmatched. Germline V gene data show CDR1 as ENHRY and CDR2 as SYGVKD. The CDR3 region has the DNA TGTGCCAGCGGACTAGCGGGAGGGCTAATCACAGATACGCAGTATTTT. Protein: CASGLAGGLITDTQYF.

This chain joins TRBV24-1 and TRBJ1-6, with TRBD1 as a possible D gene (5 bases). This CDR3 is built from 14 residues. Deletions cut 6 bases from V and 10 bases from J, with 15 bases between. Germline CDR1 reads KGHDR; CDR2 reads SFDVKD. CDR3 loop: CATSSQGADSPLHF. The CDR3 DNA sequence: TGTGCCACCAGTTCTCAGGGAGCGGACTCACCCCTCCACTTT.

The gene calls are TRBV7-2 and TRBJ2-3; D perhaps matches TRBD1 (5 bases). The CDR3 extends over 15 amino acids. Germline V gives CDR1 SGHTA, CDR2 FQGNSA. V was pared by 5 bases and J by 6 bases, with 18 bases between. The CDR3 DNA is TGTGCCAGCAGCCAAGATCCACAGGCCCCGGATACGCAGTATTTT. Translated, it gives CASSQDPQAPDTQYF.

This clonotype was counted a few times. This sequence joins TRBV2 and TRBJ2-1; tentative D call: TRBD2 (5 bases). This CDR3 is 12 amino acids long. Deletions cut 6 bases from V and 3 bases from J, with 6 bases between. Germline lookup yields CDR1 SNHLY and CDR2 FYNNEI. The CDR3 spells CASRGLYNEQFF. CDR3 nucleotide sequence: TGTGCCAGCAGAGGACTCTACAATGAGCAGTTCTTC.

Comments on this clonotype: Given a much more abundant clone one base away, this may be a read error. V usage is TRBV6-1 and J usage is TRBJ1-6, with D possibly being TRBD1 (6 bases). Trimming left V 10 bases short and J 3 bases short, with 16 bases between. The CDR3 loop spans 15 amino acids. Germline V lookup: CDR1 MNHNS, CDR2 SASEGT. The CDR3 protein is CANRSTGNYNSPLHF. CDR3 DNA: TGTGCCAACAGATCAACAGGGAACTATAATTCACCCCTCCACTTT.

The V gene is TRBV20-1, the J gene TRBJ2-7; D may be TRBD2 (6 bases). Germline V gene lookup returns CDR1 DFQATT and CDR2 SNEGSKA (reference sequence). This CDR3 contains 14 residues. The ends were cut back, 0 bases at V and 6 bases at J, with 15 bases in the middle. CDR3 bases: TGCAGTGCTAGAGATGCAGGGACTGTCTCCGAGCAGTACTTC. It specifies CSARDAGTVSEQYF.

The rearrangement uses TRBV24-1 and TRBJ2-5; D is unresolved. V lost 0 bases to trimming and J lost 4 bases, with 2 bases between them. CDR1 is KGHDR, CDR2 SFDVKD, per germline. The CDR3 totals 12 residues. Here the CDR3 reads CATSDLTETQYF. CDR3 bases: TGTGCCACCAGTGATTTGACAGAGACCCAGTACTTC.

The V gene is TRBV7-9, the J gene TRBJ2-1; 11 positions match TRBD1. Germline V gene lookup returns CDR1 SEHNR and CDR2 FQNEAQ (reference sequence). The CDR3 length is 17 residues. Unmatched junction bases numbered 12, after V lost 4 bases and J lost 7 bases. The CDR3 spells CASSYRAGTGGANEQFF. Written as DNA, the CDR3 is TGTGCCAGCAGCTACAGAGCCGGGACAGGGGGTGCGAATGAGCAGTTCTTC.

The rearrangement links TRBV2 to TRBJ2-1; tentatively, D is TRBD2 (6 bases). Germline CDR1 is SNHLY and CDR2 is FYNNEI. Deletions cut 4 bases from V and 1 base from J, with 11 bases between. This CDR3 contains 15 residues. CDR3 sequence (DNA): TGTGCCAGCAGTGTAGCGGAGGGATCCTACAATGAGCAGTTCTTC. Translated, it gives CASSVAEGSYNEQFF.

The chain links TRBV20-1 to TRBJ2-7, with 7 bases identical to TRBD1. The CDR3 totals 16 residues. J lost 7 bases, V lost 1 base, and 16 bases had no gene match. Germline lookup yields CDR1 DFQATT and CDR2 SNEGSKA (reference sequence). The CDR3 is CSARGLLTGMGREQYF. In DNA, the CDR3 is TGCAGTGCTAGAGGGCTGTTGACAGGGATGGGTCGGGAGCAGTACTTC.

A note on this clonotype: One junction end does not reproduce the germline sequence, and a read error may be involved. The rearrangement uses TRBV5-1 and TRBJ2-2; 8 bases match TRBD1. Looked up from germline, CDR1 is SGHRS and CDR2 is YFSETQ. CDR3 length: 15 amino acids. The CDR3 nucleotides are TGCGCCAGCAGCTTGGAGGGACAGGTAACCGGGGAGCTGTCTTGG. Residues: CASSLEGQVTGELSW.

The rearrangement joins TRBV10-3 to TRBJ1-1; 8 nucleotides agree with TRBD1. Germline assignment: CDR1 ENHRY and CDR2 SYGVKD. This CDR3 contains 13 residues. After removal of 10 bases from V and 1 base from J, the junction contained 5 bases not matched to a gene. This chain's CDR3 is CATLGQGNTEAFF. The DNA for the CDR3 is TGTGCCACCCTTGGACAGGGGAACACTGAAGCTTTCTTT.

The chain recombines TRBV6-6 with TRBJ2-7; no reliable D call. The CDR3 is made up of 14 amino acids. The V gene's germline CDR1 is MNHNY and CDR2 SVGAGI (reference sequence). V was cut by 2 bases and J by 5 bases, with 13 bases left in between. DNA for the CDR3: TGTGCCAGCAGTTACGTAAGGGTGGGGAACGAGCAGTACTTC. Protein product: CASSYVRVGNEQYF.

With respect to this clonotype: One junction end disagrees with the germline gene, perhaps due to a read error. The CDR3 DNA follows: TGCGTCAGCAGCCAGGGGATGACAGCGGGGGCTGACACCTTC. It codes for CVSSQGMTAGADTF. The genes are TRBV5-1 and TRBJ1-2; TRBD1 is a possible D gene (6 bases). This CDR3 is 14 amino acids long. Germline V gene lookup returns CDR1 SGHRS and CDR2 YFSETQ.

The chain employs TRBV20-1 and TRBJ2-1; 8 positions agree with TRBD2. This CDR3 is built from 16 residues. CDR1 is DFQATT and CDR2 is SNEGSKA in the germline V gene (reference sequence). The V and J ends lost 0 bases and 4 bases, in that order; junction bases with no gene match: 8. CDR3 nucleotide sequence: TGCAGTGCTAGAGATTGGGCGGGGGGAATATACAATGAGCAGTTCTTC. It is translated as CSARDWAGGIYNEQFF.

This sequence joins TRBV7-3 and TRBJ2-2; D gene ambiguous. V lost 4 bases and J 7 bases, leaving 10 bases between the germline ends. The germline V gene has CDR1 SGHTA and CDR2 FQGTGA. The CDR3 spans 13 residues. CDR3 protein: CASSSPLSGELFF. CDR3 sequence (DNA): TGTGCCAGCAGCTCCCCTCTGAGCGGGGAGCTGTTTTTT.

The V and J genes are TRBV2 and TRBJ2-3, with D perhaps matching TRBD2 (7 bases). The germline CDR1 and CDR2 sequences are SNHLY and FYNNEI. Trimming took off 2 bases at V and 2 bases at J, with 11 bases between the two ends. The CDR3 extends over 15 amino acids. The DNA for the CDR3 is TGTGCCAGCAGTGAATTGGCGGGGGCCACAGATACGCAGTATTTT. Translation gives CASSELAGATDTQYF.

The table lists this clonotype with many counts. The chain joins TRBV15 to TRBJ2-1, with TRBD1 identical over 7 bases. This CDR3 comprises 18 residues. Germline CDR1 reads LNHNV; CDR2 reads YYDKDF (reference sequence). V lost 1 base, J lost 3 bases, and 12 bases stayed unmatched. The CDR3 spells CATSRGSFGTVDYNEQFF. Here the CDR3 DNA reads TGTGCCACCAGCAGAGGATCCTTTGGGACAGTAGACTACAATGAGCAGTTCTTC.